One sample yielded the 20 T cell receptor beta chains listed below, sequenced in a study of molecular identifiers for immune sequencing clone quantification. TCRdb recomputed calls from the PCR reads with MiXCR, one row per CDR3 protein. In the table there are hundreds of thousands of distinct CDR3 sequences, 25% of which are singletons. Sequencing used naive CD8+ T cells from blood, with Jurkat cell RNA spiked in. Subset of the sample: FACS-sorted CD8+CD4-CCR7+CD45RA+ naive T cells. The receptors were sampled from a human donor in good health. Some libraries in this study had Jurkat cell RNA spiked in.

About this clonotype itself: One end of the junction does not line up with germline, which may come from a read error. The chain couples TRBV20-1 to TRBJ1-2; D possibly corresponds to TRBD1 (5 bases). CDR3 length equals 14 residues. Germline CDR1 DFQATT, CDR2 SNEGSKA (reference sequence). The CDR3 DNA sequence: TGCAGTGCTAGAGGCCCGGGGCCGCCGTATGGCCACACCTTC. It translates to CSARGPGPPYGHTF.

Comment on this clonotype: A read error may explain this, as a much larger clone is one base away. The V gene is TRBV5-6, the J gene TRBJ2-3; D remains unclear. The CDR3 is 12 residues long. Trimming took 5 bases from V and 2 from J, leaving 6 bases between them. Germline CDR1 SGHDT, CDR2 YYEEEE. The CDR3 here is CASRVATDTQYF. In DNA form, the CDR3 reads TGTGCCAGCAGGGTTGCCACAGATACGCAGTATTTT.

This clonotype was counted only a few times. The gene calls are TRBV27 and TRBJ2-7, with D possibly being TRBD2 (6 bases). The CDR3 consists of 13 residues. Trimming left V 5 bases short and J 6 bases short, with 14 bases between. The V gene's germline CDR1 is MNHEY and CDR2 SMNVEV (reference sequence). The CDR3 DNA reads as TGTGCCAGCAGTCTCCCCCCCGGGGGCGAGCAGTACTTC. Residues: CASSLPPGGEQYF.

In this sample, this clonotype turned up a few times. The chain employs TRBV28 and TRBJ2-7; 10 positions agree with TRBD2. Germline trimming cut 7 bases from V and 0 bases from J; bases unmatched to any gene: 6. Germline values: CDR1 MDHEN, CDR2 SYDVKM. The CDR3 is made up of 15 amino acids. The CDR3: CASKTAGGHSYEQYF. In nucleotides, the CDR3 is TGTGCCAGCAAAACAGCGGGAGGGCACTCCTACGAGCAGTACTTC.

The chain links TRBV20-1 to TRBJ2-7, with D uncertain. This CDR3 has 15 amino acids. CDR1 is DFQATT, CDR2 SNEGSKA, per germline (reference sequence). The V gene lost 2 bases and the J gene lost 0 bases, with 14 bases spanning the gap. Here the CDR3 DNA reads TGCAGTGCTAGACCCCGGGTCACGAGCTCCTACGAGCAGTACTTC. Encoded protein: CSARPRVTSSYEQYF.

The table lists this clonotype with a few counts. The rearrangement joins TRBV19 to TRBJ1-3, with unresolved D. From germline, CDR1 is LNHDA and CDR2 SQIVND (reference sequence). The CDR3 has 18 residues. Trimming removed 6 bases at V and 1 base at J, with 22 bases between. The CDR3 loop reads CASSPLQWYGTSGNTIYF. The CDR3 DNA is TGTGCCAGTAGCCCTCTCCAGTGGTACGGTACATCTGGAAACACCATATATTTT.

The chain recombines TRBV5-1 with TRBJ2-1; TRBD1 is a possible D gene (6 bases). Germline V gene lookup returns CDR1 SGHRS and CDR2 YFSETQ. This CDR3 is built from 18 residues. V lost 0 bases and J lost 3, with 19 bases in between. The CDR3 protein is CASSLGGHRMSDYNEQFF. The CDR3 DNA is TGCGCCAGCAGCTTGGGGGGACATCGGATGTCGGACTACAATGAGCAGTTCTTC.

The chain is built from TRBV19 and TRBJ2-2, with TRBD1 matching 8 bases. The CDR3 contains 15 residues. V shed 9 bases and J 4 bases; nucleotides not matched to a gene: 10. The germline V gene encodes CDR1 LNHDA and CDR2 SQIVND (reference sequence). Written as DNA, the CDR3 is TGTGCCAGCTTTATTGCTACAGGGGGCACCGGGGAGCTGTTTTTT. Translation gives CASFIATGGTGELFF.

On this clonotype: This sequence may be a read error, since a much larger clone differs from it by one base. The chain joins TRBV29-1 to TRBJ2-3, with 14 bases aligning to TRBD2. Per germline, CDR1 SQVTM and CDR2 ANQGSEA. V was pared by 0 bases and J by 5 bases, with 10 bases of the junction left unmatched. The CDR3 is 18 residues long. The CDR3 spells CSVEDLIGLAGGGDTQYF. Here the CDR3 DNA reads TGCAGCGTTGAAGACCTAATCGGACTAGCGGGGGGCGGAGATACGCAGTATTTT.

This clonotype was seen only a few times. J is TRBJ2-1 and V is TRBV7-9; no clear D gene. The germline V and J ends were trimmed by 5 bases and 8 bases, with 16 bases remaining between them. Germline V lookup: CDR1 SEHNR, CDR2 FQNEAQ (reference sequence). CDR3 length equals 14 residues. The CDR3 DNA follows: TGTGCCAGCAGCGGCGACCTCGACTTTGATGAGCAGTTCTTC. Translation gives CASSGDLDFDEQFF.

This clonotype was observed a few times. This chain joins TRBV27 and TRBJ2-2; the D is unclear. This CDR3 is 14 amino acids long. Germline V lookup: CDR1 MNHEY, CDR2 SMNVEV (reference sequence). V lost 3 bases and J 6 bases, leaving 11 bases between the germline ends. Written as DNA, the CDR3 is TGTGCCAGCAGTTTTGAGCCAAGCGCCGGGGAGCTGTTTTTT. Protein: CASSFEPSAGELFF.

This clonotype showed up many times. V and J are TRBV7-6 and TRBJ2-7, with 8 bases that match TRBD2. The CDR3 is 18 residues long. The ends lost 2 bases at V and 2 bases at J; junction bases unmatched: 14. CDR1 is SGHVS and CDR2 is FNYEAQ in the germline V gene. CDR3 sequence reads: CASSLTGYQSGGAYEQYF. In nucleotides, the CDR3 is TGTGCCAGCAGCTTAACAGGATATCAAAGCGGGGGAGCCTACGAGCAGTACTTC. The variable domain in full, completed from reference TRBV7-6 and TRBJ2-7, reads GAGVSQSPRYKVTKRGQDVALRCDPISGHVSLYWYRQALGQGPEFLTYFNYEAQQDKSGLPNDRFSAERPEGSISTLTIQRTEQRDSAMYRCASSLTGYQSGGAYEQYFGPGTRLTVT.

This clonotype has a count of ten or more. The chain is built from TRBV2 and TRBJ2-3; D is unclear. The ends were cut back, 8 bases at V and 2 bases at J, with 14 bases in the middle. Germline CDR1 and CDR2: SNHLY and FYNNEI. The CDR3 is 14 residues long. The CDR3 sequence: CASQSRGTTDTQYF. The DNA for the CDR3 is TGTGCCAGCCAATCGAGAGGCACCACAGATACGCAGTATTTT.

This clonotype was counted ten times or more. V gene TRBV3-1 combines with J gene TRBJ1-1, with D possibly TRBD1 on 5 matching bases. The CDR3 sequence is 12 residues long. V was shortened by 8 bases and J by 4 bases, with 11 bases between the two germline ends. The germline gives CDR1 LGHDT, CDR2 YNNKEL (reference sequence). The CDR3: CASHGGGTEAFF. In DNA, the CDR3 is TGTGCCAGCCATGGGGGGGGCACTGAAGCTTTCTTT.

This clonotype was counted a few times. The chain is built from TRBV5-8 and TRBJ2-3; D is unclear. Trimming stripped 1 base from V and 2 bases from J, with 5 bases between. This CDR3 spans 13 amino acids. Per germline, CDR1 SGHTS and CDR2 YDEGEE. CDR3 nucleotide sequence: TGTGCCAGCAGCTTGTTTGACACAGATACGCAGTATTTT. It encodes CASSLFDTDTQYF.

In the case of this clonotype: Possible read error: a much larger clone is one base away. The chain employs TRBV5-5 and TRBJ1-1; D is undetermined. CDR1 SGHKS and CDR2 YYEKEE come from the germline V gene (reference sequence). The length of the CDR3 is 13 residues. V was shortened by 5 bases and J by 8 bases, with 16 bases between the two germline ends. The DNA for the CDR3 is TGTGCCAGCAGTTATCACCCAGCCTTAGAAGCTTTCTTT. Its translation is CASSYHPALEAFF.

This clonotype has ten or more counts. The rearrangement joins TRBV4-3 to TRBJ2-3; possible D gene TRBD2, 6 bases. Between the trimmed V and J ends, which lost 0 bases and 8 bases, there was a span of 18 bases. The CDR3 is made up of 16 amino acids. In germline, CDR1 is LGHNA, CDR2 YSLEER. In DNA, the CDR3 is TGCGCCAGCAGCCAAGATCTTCTTGCGGGGCCGGGTACGCAGTATTTT. Translating gives CASSQDLLAGPGTQYF.

There are a few counts of this clonotype. The chain combines TRBV3-1 with TRBJ2-1, with D perhaps assigned TRBD1 or TRBD2 (5 bases each). The CDR3 sequence is 17 residues long. Trimming removed 4 bases from V and 4 bases from J, with 20 bases in between. Germline CDR1 reads LGHDT; CDR2 reads YNNKEL (reference sequence). In DNA form, the CDR3 reads TGTGCCAGCAGCCCTATTGGGGGAACAGGCGCTTACAATGAGCAGTTCTTC. Protein sequence: CASSPIGGTGAYNEQFF.

The J gene is TRBJ2-1, the V gene TRBV12-5; 8 bases are a match to TRBD2. Germline CDR1 reads LGHNT; CDR2 reads FRNRAP. The CDR3 totals 16 residues. Losses at the gene ends were 0 bases for V and 7 bases for J; bases not matched to a gene: 8. The CDR3 DNA sequence: TGTGCTAGTGGTTTGGTACGGGGGGGCGCTGAGAATGAGCAGTTCTTC. It is translated as CASGLVRGGAENEQFF.

Only a few counts were recorded for this clonotype. The chain combines TRBV9 with TRBJ2-7, with D unresolved. Germline-derived CDR1 and CDR2 are SGDLS and YYNGEE. The CDR3 covers 12 residues. Trimming removed 3 bases at V and 5 bases at J, with 9 bases between. CDR3 coding DNA: TGTGCCAGCAGCGACCCCCGACACGAGCAGTACTTC. Protein: CASSDPRHEQYF. Combining the CDR3 with reference TRBV9 and TRBJ2-7 gives the whole variable domain DSGVTQTPKHLITATGQRVTLRCSPRSGDLSVYWYQQSLDQGLQFLIQYYNGEERAKGNILERFSAQQFPDLHSELNLSSLELGDSALYFCASSDPRHEQYFGPGTRLTVT.